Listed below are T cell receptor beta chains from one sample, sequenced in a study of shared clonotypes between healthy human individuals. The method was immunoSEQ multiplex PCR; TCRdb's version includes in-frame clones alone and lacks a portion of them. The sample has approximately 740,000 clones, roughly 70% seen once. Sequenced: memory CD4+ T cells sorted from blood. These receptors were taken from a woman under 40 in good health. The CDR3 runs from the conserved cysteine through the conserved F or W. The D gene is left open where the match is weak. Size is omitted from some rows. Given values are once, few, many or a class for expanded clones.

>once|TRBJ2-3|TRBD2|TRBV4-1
CASSQNQGGVTDTQYF
TGCGCCAGCAGCCAAAATCAGGGAGGGGTAACAGATACGCAGTATTTT
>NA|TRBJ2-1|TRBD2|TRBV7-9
CASSPRERGGEQFF
TGTGCCAGCAGCCCGCGGGAGCGCGGGGGGGAGCAGTTCTTC
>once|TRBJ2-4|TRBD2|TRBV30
CAWRGGGPQYF
TGTGCCTGGAGAGGCGGGGGGCCCCAGTACTTC
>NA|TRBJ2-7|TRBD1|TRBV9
CASSITGTGGNEQYF
TGTGCCAGCAGCATCACCGGGACAGGGGGCAACGAGCAGTACTTC
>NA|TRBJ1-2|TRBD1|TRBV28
CASRPQGTGQNYGYTF
TGTGCCAGCCGCCCCCAAGGGACAGGGCAAAACTATGGCTACACCTTC
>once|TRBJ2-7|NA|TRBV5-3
CAPRRREGASYEQYF
TGTGCTCCCCGTCGCAGGGAAGGGGCATCCTACGAGCAGTACTTC
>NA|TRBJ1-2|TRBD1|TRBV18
CASSPPGQGRSGYTF
TGTGCCAGCTCACCACCGGGACAGGGACGGTCTGGCTACACCTTC
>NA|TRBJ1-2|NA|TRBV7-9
CASSLASAANYGYTF
TGTGCCAGCAGCTTAGCGTCGGCAGCTAACTATGGCTACACCTTC
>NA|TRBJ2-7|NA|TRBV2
CASSEQAGSYEQYF
TGTGCCAGCAGTGAACAGGCGGGCTCCTACGAGCAGTACTTC
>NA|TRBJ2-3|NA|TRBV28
CASSSPAEDTQYF
TGTGCCAGCAGTTCCCCCGCCGAAGATACGCAGTATTTT
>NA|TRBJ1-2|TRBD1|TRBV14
CASSLGQGDYGYTF
TGTGCCAGCAGCCTGGGACAGGGCGACTATGGCTACACCTTC
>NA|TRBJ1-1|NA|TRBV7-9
CASSLVSEGTEAFF
TGTGCCAGCAGCTTGGTGTCTGAGGGCACTGAAGCTTTCTTT
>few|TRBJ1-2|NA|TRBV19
CASNRQRENYGYTF
TGTGCCAGTAACCGGCAGAGGGAGAACTATGGCTACACCTTC
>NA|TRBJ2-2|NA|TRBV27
CASSLFPRPANTGELFF
TGTGCCAGCAGTTTATTTCCCCGGCCCGCGAACACCGGGGAGCTGTTTTTT
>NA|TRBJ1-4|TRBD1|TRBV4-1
CASSGSPGQGVANEKLFF
TGCGCCAGCAGTGGGTCCCCGGGACAGGGGGTGGCTAATGAAAAACTGTTTTTT
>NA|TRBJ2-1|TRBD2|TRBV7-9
CAAETSGSKNEQFF
TGTGCCGCGGAGACTAGCGGGAGCAAAAATGAGCAGTTCTTC
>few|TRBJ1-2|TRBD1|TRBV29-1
CSVEDPGTGAANYGYTF
TGCAGCGTTGAAGATCCCGGGACAGGGGCTGCCAACTATGGCTACACCTTC
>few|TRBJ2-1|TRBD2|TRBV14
CASSQGRGTSGRRGEQFF
TGTGCCAGCAGCCAAGGTCGAGGTACTAGCGGGCGCCGGGGGGAGCAGTTCTTC
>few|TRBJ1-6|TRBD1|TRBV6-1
CASSVTGNSPLHF
TGTGCCAGCAGTGTGACAGGGAACTCACCCCTCCACTTT
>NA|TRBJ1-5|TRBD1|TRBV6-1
CAIADRGSNQPQHF
TGTGCCATCGCCGACAGGGGAAGCAATCAGCCCCAGCATTTT
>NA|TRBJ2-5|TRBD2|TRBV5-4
CASSLVGLAGEGETQYF
TGTGCCAGCAGCTTGGTGGGACTAGCGGGAGAGGGGGAGACCCAGTACTTC
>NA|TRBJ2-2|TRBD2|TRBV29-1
CSVERLAGDIGELFF
TGCAGCGTTGAACGTCTAGCGGGAGATATCGGGGAGCTGTTTTTT
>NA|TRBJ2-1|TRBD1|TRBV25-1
CASSPQGVRQFF
TGTGCCAGCAGTCCACAGGGGGTCCGGCAGTTCTTC
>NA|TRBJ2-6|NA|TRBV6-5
CASSWGRSGANVLTF
TGTGCCAGCAGTTGGGGACGATCTGGGGCCAACGTCCTGACTTTC
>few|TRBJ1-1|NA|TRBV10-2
CATSLGVNTEAFF
TGCGCCACTTCGCTTGGGGTGAACACTGAAGCTTTCTTT
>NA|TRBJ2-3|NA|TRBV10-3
CAISVSSTDTQYF
TGTGCCATCAGTGTCTCTAGCACAGATACGCAGTATTTT
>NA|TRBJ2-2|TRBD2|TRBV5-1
CASRAREGTGELFF
TGCGCCAGCAGGGCGCGGGAGGGGACCGGGGAGCTGTTTTTT
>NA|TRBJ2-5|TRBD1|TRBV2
CASSRQGRGQETQYF
TGTGCCAGCAGTCGACAGGGTAGGGGTCAGGAGACCCAGTACTTC
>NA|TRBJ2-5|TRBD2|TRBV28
CASSETSGSVGETQYF
TGTGCCAGCAGCGAGACTAGCGGGAGTGTCGGGGAGACCCAGTACTTC
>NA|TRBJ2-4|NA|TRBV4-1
CASSQGGLAKNIQYF
TGCGCCAGCAGCCAAGGGGGATTAGCCAAAAACATTCAGTACTTC
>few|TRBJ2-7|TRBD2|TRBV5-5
CASSPGTTIDYEQYF
TGTGCCAGCAGCCCCGGGACTACAATAGACTACGAGCAGTACTTC
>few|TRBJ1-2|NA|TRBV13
CASSLERTYGYTF
TGTGCCAGCAGCTTAGAACGGACCTATGGCTACACCTTC
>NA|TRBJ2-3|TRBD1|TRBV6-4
CARTTGSIPDTQYF
TGTGCCAGAACGACAGGGTCAATACCAGATACGCAGTATTTT
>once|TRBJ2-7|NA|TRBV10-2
CASSVRRYEQYF
TGCGCCAGCAGTGTCCGGAGGTACGAGCAGTACTTC
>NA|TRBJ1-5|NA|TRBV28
CASSLNAGWTGNQPQHF
TGTGCCAGCAGTTTAAACGCAGGGTGGACGGGCAATCAGCCCCAGCATTTT
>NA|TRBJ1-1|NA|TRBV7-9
CASSSGREAFF
TGTGCCAGCAGCTCGGGGCGAGAAGCTTTCTTT
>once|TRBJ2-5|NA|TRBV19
CASSKWAGKQETQYF
TGTGCCAGTAGTAAGTGGGCAGGGAAACAGGAGACCCAGTACTTC
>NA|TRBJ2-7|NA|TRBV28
CASIQAGSSNEQYF
TGTGCCAGCATCCAGGCCGGGAGCTCCAACGAGCAGTACTTC
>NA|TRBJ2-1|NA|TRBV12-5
CASGLGNDPTPFNEQFF
TGTGCTAGTGGTTTGGGCAACGACCCTACCCCTTTCAATGAGCAGTTCTTC
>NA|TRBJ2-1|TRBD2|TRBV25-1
CASSETSGTRLHNEQFF
TGTGCCAGCAGTGAAACTAGCGGGACGCGACTACACAATGAGCAGTTCTTC
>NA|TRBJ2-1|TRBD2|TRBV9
CASSVGLAGGLLPNNEQFF
TGTGCCAGCAGCGTAGGGCTAGCGGGAGGGCTTCTCCCGAACAATGAGCAGTTCTTC
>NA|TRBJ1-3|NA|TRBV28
CASSRRTAPGNTIYF
TGTGCCAGCAGCCGAAGGACAGCGCCTGGAAACACCATATATTTT
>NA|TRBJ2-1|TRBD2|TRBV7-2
CASSLMAGAKNEQFF
TGTGCCAGCAGCTTAATGGCGGGAGCAAAGAATGAGCAGTTCTTC
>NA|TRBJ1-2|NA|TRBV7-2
CASSPQTTVGYGYTF
TGTGCCAGCAGCCCTCAAACGACAGTAGGCTATGGCTACACCTTC
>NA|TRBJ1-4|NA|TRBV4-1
CASSQDRGGTQIEKLFF
TGCGCCAGCAGCCAAGATCGAGGAGGAACTCAGATTGAAAAACTGTTTTTT
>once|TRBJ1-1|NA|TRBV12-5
CASGSTQGTEAFF
TGTGCTAGTGGTTCGACGCAGGGGACTGAAGCTTTCTTT
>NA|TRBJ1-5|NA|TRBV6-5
CASSARGGNQPQHF
TGTGCCAGCAGTGCCAGGGGTGGCAATCAGCCCCAGCATTTT
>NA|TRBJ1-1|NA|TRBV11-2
CASSIAGTYNTEAFF
TGTGCCAGCAGCATCGCCGGGACTTATAACACTGAAGCTTTCTTT
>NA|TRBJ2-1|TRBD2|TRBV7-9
CASTLGGSSYNEQFF
TGTGCCAGCACCTTAGGCGGGAGCTCCTACAATGAGCAGTTCTTC
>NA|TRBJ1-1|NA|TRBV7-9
CASSPLQLDTEAFF
TGTGCCAGCAGCCCCCTTCAACTCGACACTGAAGCTTTCTTT
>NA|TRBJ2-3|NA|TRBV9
CASTAIGSGTDTQYF
TGTGCCAGCACGGCAATCGGGAGCGGAACAGATACGCAGTATTTT
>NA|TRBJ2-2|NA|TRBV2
CASSEGGVITGELFF
TGTGCCAGCAGTGAAGGAGGAGTGATCACCGGGGAGCTGTTTTTT